Sequencing of this TCR beta chain was carried out in a study of cytomegalovirus exposure and HLA in healthy donors. The PCR contained 60 Vbeta and 13 Jbeta primers. Only in-frame clones appear in the TCRdb table, and some are missing; sequencing was by immunoSEQ multiplex PCR. The data show around 150,000 clones, 80% seen once. The germline V gene encodes CDR1 SEHNR and CDR2 FQNEAQ (reference sequence). The CDR3 is made up of 14 amino acids. V lost 8 bases to trimming and J lost 8 bases; unmatched junction nucleotides: 11. This clone occurred a few times. The target antigen is unknown. Study outcomes and limitations: Follow-up analysis later connected one missense variant in DCLRE1C with trimming of TCR beta V- and J-genes.

The sample was PBMCs. The chain uses TRBV7-9 and TRBJ2-1; 8 bases are a match to TRBD2. The TCR comes from a male donor in good health and CMV-seropositive. The CDR3 nucleotides read TGTGCCAGCTCCGACCAGCGGGGGAAGGATGAGCAGTTCTTC. It yields the protein CASSDQRGKDEQFF.